These 25 T cell receptor beta chains were sequenced from one sample in a study of cytomegalovirus exposure and HLA in healthy donors. Researchers ran the PCR with 60 Vbeta and 13 Jbeta primers. This table comes from immunoSEQ multiplex PCR, and its TCRdb copy is limited to in-frame clones, with some not included. The data hold some 100,000 clones, with more than 80% observed a single time. Sequenced sample: PBMCs. The receptors here all came from a man aged 25-45 years in good health and CMV-seronegative.

The gene calls are TRBV4-2 and TRBJ2-3; the match to TRBD2 covers 11 bases. This CDR3 has 18 residues. Looked up from germline, CDR1 is LGHNA and CDR2 is YNFKEQ. The V gene end was trimmed by 1 base and the J gene end by 3 bases; junction bases not matched to a gene: 9. The DNA for the CDR3 is TGTGCCAGCAGCCAAGCATCTCTAGCGGGGGGCATTACAGATACGCAGTATTTT. It specifies CASSQASLAGGITDTQYF.

The V and J genes are TRBV5-1 and TRBJ1-2; D is undetermined. Per germline, CDR1 SGHRS and CDR2 YFSETQ. This CDR3 has 15 residues. Trimming removed 7 bases at V and 1 base at J, with 17 bases between. The CDR3 DNA reads as TGCGCCAGCGCCCCTCGACGGCGGATTAACTATGGCTACACCTTC. It yields the protein CASAPRRRINYGYTF.

The chain is built from TRBV28 and TRBJ2-2; the D is unclear. The CDR3 sequence is 12 residues long. The germline V gene has CDR1 MDHEN and CDR2 SYDVKM. The V end lost 2 bases, the J end lost 11 bases, and 9 bases lay between the germline ends. CDR3 sequence (DNA): TGTGCCAGCAGTTTAAAGTCTACTGAGCTGTTTTTT. Protein product: CASSLKSTELFF.

The V call is TRBV28, the J call TRBJ2-7, with D unclear. Germline lookup yields CDR1 MDHEN and CDR2 SYDVKM. V lost 3 bases and J lost 2, with 11 bases in between. This CDR3 is built from 14 residues. Here the CDR3 reads CASSLLPETYEQYF. The DNA of the CDR3 is TGTGCCAGCAGTTTGCTCCCGGAGACCTACGAGCAGTACTTC.

V usage is TRBV9 and J usage is TRBJ2-7, with 8 bases identical to TRBD1. Germline assignment: CDR1 SGDLS and CDR2 YYNGEE. J gave up 2 bases and V 0 bases, and 7 bases lay outside the gene matches. CDR3 length: 16 residues. The CDR3 spells CASSVGEGTGTYEQYF. The CDR3 DNA reads as TGTGCCAGCAGCGTAGGTGAGGGGACAGGCACCTACGAGCAGTACTTC.

V and J are TRBV7-2 and TRBJ2-2; maybe TRBD2 (5 bases). The CDR3 runs 15 residues. Trimming stripped 4 bases from V and 8 bases from J, with 17 bases between. Germline V gene data show CDR1 as SGHTA and CDR2 as FQGNSA. CDR3 bases: TGTGCCAGCAGCTCCTGGAAGGGTGGCGGGGGGGAGCTGTTTTTT. Translating it yields CASSSWKGGGGELFF.

This sequence joins TRBV29-1 and TRBJ2-7; a possible D gene is TRBD1 (6 bases). Trimming removed 0 bases from V and 3 bases from J, with 6 bases in between. Germline V gene lookup returns CDR1 SQVTM and CDR2 ANQGSEA. The CDR3 runs to 12 residues. CDR3 DNA: TGCAGCGTTGAAGAACAGGGCTACGAGCAGTACTTC. Residues: CSVEEQGYEQYF.

The rearrangement joins TRBV7-8 to TRBJ2-7; D possibly corresponds to TRBD2 (5 bases). V dropped 1 base and J dropped 6 bases, with 16 bases sitting between them. From germline, CDR1 is SGHVS and CDR2 FQNEAQ. This CDR3 has 15 residues. The CDR3: CASSLDPGFDREQYF. The CDR3 region has the DNA TGTGCCAGCAGCTTAGATCCGGGATTTGATCGCGAGCAGTACTTC.

The V and J genes are TRBV5-6 and TRBJ2-1, with TRBD2 identical over 7 bases. V trimming: 4 bases; J trimming: 4 bases; junction bases outside the gene matches: 11. Germline lookup yields CDR1 SGHDT and CDR2 YYEEEE. The CDR3 extends over 16 amino acids. The CDR3 loop reads CASSLEREKLYNEQFF. For the CDR3, the DNA is TGTGCCAGCAGCCTTGAGCGGGAAAAACTTTACAATGAGCAGTTCTTC.

The rearrangement joins TRBV5-4 to TRBJ2-2; weak D call: TRBD2 (6 bases). Trimming took off 4 bases at V and 5 bases at J, with 6 bases between the two ends. CDR3 length: 12 amino acids. Germline loops: CDR1 SGHNT, CDR2 YYREEE (reference sequence). The CDR3 sequence is CASSGGTGELFF. DNA for the CDR3: TGTGCCAGCAGCGGAGGGACCGGGGAGCTGTTTTTT.

This clone has just a few counts. This chain uses TRBV7-8 with TRBJ2-7; possible D gene TRBD1, 6 bases. Looked up from germline, CDR1 is SGHVS and CDR2 is FQNEAQ. This CDR3 spans 13 amino acids. V lost 2 bases and J lost 4, with 9 bases in between. In DNA, the CDR3 is TGTGCCAGCAGCTTACTACAGGGTTACGAGCAGTACTTC. It specifies CASSLLQGYEQYF. Filled out from reference TRBV7-8 and TRBJ2-7, the complete variable domain reads GAGVSQSPRYKVAKRGQDVALRCDPISGHVSLFWYQQALGQGPEFLTYFQNEAQLDKSGLPSDRFFAERPEGSVSTLKIQRTQQEDSAVYLCASSLLQGYEQYFGPGTRLTVT.

This chain uses TRBV6-1 with TRBJ2-3, with D unresolved. The germline V gene has CDR1 MNHNS and CDR2 SASEGT. Trimming removed 3 bases from V and 5 bases from J, with 12 bases in between. The CDR3 totals 14 residues. The CDR3 protein is CASSEERALDTQYF. The CDR3 coding sequence is TGTGCCAGCAGTGAGGAGAGAGCGTTAGATACGCAGTATTTT.

The chain is built from TRBV7-8 and TRBJ2-6; maybe TRBD2 (6 bases). In germline, CDR1 is SGHVS, CDR2 FQNEAQ. CDR3 length: 16 residues. CDR3 amino acids: CASGSSFWDGANVLTF. The CDR3 bases are TGTGCTTCCGGGAGTTCTTTTTGGGACGGGGCCAACGTCCTGACTTTC.

The chain couples TRBV7-9 to TRBJ1-3; 10 bases map to TRBD1. The germline V gene encodes CDR1 SEHNR and CDR2 FQNEAQ (reference sequence). V lost 6 bases, J lost 2 bases, and 13 bases stayed unmatched. The CDR3 sequence is 18 residues long. The CDR3, as DNA: TGTGCCAGCAGTACAAGACCGGGACAGGGGTTTACTGGAAACACCATATATTTT. Translation gives CASSTRPGQGFTGNTIYF.

The chain has TRBV9 and TRBJ1-2, with 8 bases fitting TRBD1. J gave up 7 bases and V 5 bases, and 7 bases lay outside the gene matches. The CDR3 extends over 13 amino acids. The germline V gene has CDR1 SGDLS and CDR2 YYNGEE. In DNA, the CDR3 is TGTGCCAGCAGGTTCAGGGGGCGGGCTGGCTACACCTTC. Translated, it gives CASRFRGRAGYTF.

J is TRBJ2-7 and V is TRBV23-1; D might be TRBD2 (7 bases). TRBV23-1 is placed among ORFs of uncertain function. Trimming shortened V by 0 bases and J by 2 bases, and 8 bases separated the two germline ends. CDR3 size: 14 residues. CDR3 sequence: CASSQSRGPYEQYF. The CDR3 bases are TGCGCCAGCAGTCAATCGCGGGGGCCCTACGAGCAGTACTTC.

This clone has a single count. The chain joins TRBV7-9 to TRBJ1-1, with 7 bases lining up with TRBD1. The CDR3 extends over 14 amino acids. The germline V gene has CDR1 SEHNR and CDR2 FQNEAQ (reference sequence). The V gene end was trimmed by 10 bases and the J gene end by 4 bases; junction bases not matched to a gene: 12. The CDR3 coding sequence is TGTGCCACCAAGAGGGGGCCGGAGGGCACTGAAGCTTTCTTT. This gives the protein CATKRGPEGTEAFF.

The gene calls are TRBV27 and TRBJ2-2; no firm D call. CDR1 and CDR2 (germline): MNHEY, SMNVEV (reference sequence). V gave up 2 bases and J gave up 0 bases, with 10 bases separating them. The CDR3 is made up of 16 amino acids. CDR3 nucleotide sequence: TGTGCCAGCAGTTTAATCACTTTCGCGAACACCGGGGAGCTGTTTTTT. Protein sequence: CASSLITFANTGELFF.

This sequence joins TRBV7-9 and TRBJ1-1, with D possibly TRBD1 on 5 matching bases. Per the germline V gene, CDR1 is SEHNR and CDR2 is FQNEAQ (reference sequence). The ends were cut back, 6 bases at V and 4 bases at J, with 15 bases in the middle. The CDR3 is made up of 14 amino acids. Written as DNA, the CDR3 is TGTGCCAGCAGTGGTATGGGGGGAGGCACTGAAGCTTTCTTT. It encodes CASSGMGGGTEAFF.

The J gene is TRBJ2-4, the V gene TRBV7-9; 10 bases agree with TRBD1. The germline V gene encodes CDR1 SEHNR and CDR2 FQNEAQ (reference sequence). The CDR3 runs 16 residues. Unmatched junction bases numbered 3, after V lost 3 bases and J lost 1 base. CDR3 region: CASSFEGQGAKNIQYF. CDR3 bases: TGTGCCAGCAGCTTTGAGGGACAGGGGGCCAAAAACATTCAGTACTTC. The variable domain in full, completed from reference TRBV7-9 and TRBJ2-4, reads DTGVSQNPRHKITKRGQNVTFRCDPISEHNRLYWYRQTLGQGPEFLTYFQNEAQLEKSRLLSDRFSAERPKGSFSTLEIQRTEQGDSAMYLCASSFEGQGAKNIQYFGAGTRLSVL.

The V and J genes are TRBV12-1 and TRBJ2-7; the table's TRBD1 call for D was not verified on the DNA. TRBV12-1 is labeled a pseudogene. The CDR3 has 13 residues. The CDR3 DNA reads as TGTGCCAGCAGCCCTCATGGGCGTTACGAGCAGTACTTC. It yields the protein CASSPHGRYEQYF.

This clone was detected only once. This chain joins TRBV7-3 and TRBJ2-1; TRBD2 might be the D (5 bases). Germline V gene sequence: CDR1 SGHTA, CDR2 FQGTGA. The V end was cut by 3 bases, the J end by 3 bases, with 15 bases between. The length of the CDR3 is 16 residues. CDR3 DNA: TGTGCCAGCAGCTTCCACCGGGGAAAGGTCTACAATGAGCAGTTCTTC. Its protein product is CASSFHRGKVYNEQFF.

This rearrangement joins TRBV28 to TRBJ2-6; possibly TRBD2 for D (6 bases). There are 17 residues in the CDR3. The V end was cut by 6 bases, the J end by 0 bases, with 15 bases between. Germline lookup yields CDR1 MDHEN and CDR2 SYDVKM. The CDR3 region is CASSLLANPSGANVLTF. DNA of the CDR3: TGTGCCAGCAGCTTGCTAGCGAACCCCTCTGGGGCCAACGTCCTGACTTTC.

The rearrangement joins TRBV30 to TRBJ2-6, with 7 nucleotides matching TRBD1. V dropped 3 bases and J dropped 4; count of bases not matched to a gene: 15. The CDR3 sequence is 18 residues long. CDR1 is GTSNPN, CDR2 SVGIG, per germline (reference sequence). CDR3 sequence (DNA): TGTGCCTGGAGGAGGGGGCGATTTACCTCCGGGGGGGCCAACGTCCTGACTTTC. It encodes CAWRRGRFTSGGANVLTF.

This chain uses TRBV7-9 with TRBJ2-1, with 7 bases aligning to TRBD1. CDR1 SEHNR and CDR2 FQNEAQ come from the germline V gene (reference sequence). The CDR3 loop spans 14 amino acids. J was trimmed by 4 bases and V by 11 bases; bases with no gene match: 11. In DNA form, the CDR3 reads TGTGCCGGACAGCGCGCAGGGGGTTACAATGAGCAGTTCTTC. It translates to CAGQRAGGYNEQFF.